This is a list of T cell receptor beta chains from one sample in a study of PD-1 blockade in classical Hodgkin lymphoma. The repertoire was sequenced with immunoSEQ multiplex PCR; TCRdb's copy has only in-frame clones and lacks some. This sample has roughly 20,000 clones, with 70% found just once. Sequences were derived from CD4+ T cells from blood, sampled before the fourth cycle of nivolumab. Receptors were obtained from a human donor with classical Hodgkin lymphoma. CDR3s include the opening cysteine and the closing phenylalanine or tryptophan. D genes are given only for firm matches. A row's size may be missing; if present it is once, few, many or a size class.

CDR3aa: CASNLGGSGAMEPTQYF
CDR3nt: TGTGCCAGCAACTTGGGAGGTAGCGGGGCCATGGAACCCACGCAGTATTTT
v_gene: TRBV11-3
abundance: -
d_gene: TRBD2
j_gene: TRBJ2-3

CDR3aa: CASRFLYRENQPQHF
CDR3nt: TGTGCCAGCAGATTCTTATACAGGGAAAATCAGCCCCAGCATTTT
v_gene: TRBV28
abundance: -
d_gene: -
j_gene: TRBJ1-5

CDR3aa: CASSTGQQYGYTF
CDR3nt: TGTGCCAGTAGCACCGGACAGCAGTATGGCTACACCTTC
v_gene: TRBV28
abundance: -
d_gene: -
j_gene: TRBJ1-2

CDR3aa: CASSLEGGMYF
CDR3nt: TGTGCCAGCAGCTTAGAAGGGGGAATGTACTTC
v_gene: TRBV7-9
abundance: few
d_gene: -
j_gene: TRBJ2-7

CDR3aa: CAISESTGLDEQFF
CDR3nt: TGTGCCATCAGTGAGTCGACAGGGTTGGATGAGCAGTTCTTC
v_gene: TRBV10-3
abundance: -
d_gene: TRBD1
j_gene: TRBJ2-1

CDR3aa: CASSQVGTSGTQYF
CDR3nt: TGCGCCAGCAGCCAAGTTGGGACTAGCGGGACCCAGTACTTC
v_gene: TRBV4-1
abundance: -
d_gene: TRBD2
j_gene: TRBJ2-5

CDR3aa: CASSFPRPTGELFF
CDR3nt: TGTGCCAGCAGCTTTCCTAGGCCCACCGGGGAGCTGTTTTTT
v_gene: TRBV11-2
abundance: -
d_gene: -
j_gene: TRBJ2-2

CDR3aa: CASRRNGQGSPLHF
CDR3nt: TGTGCCAGTCGCCGAAACGGGCAGGGCTCACCCCTCCACTTT
v_gene: TRBV19
abundance: -
d_gene: -
j_gene: TRBJ1-6

CDR3aa: CASSTGTSESYNSPLHF
CDR3nt: TGTGCCAGCAGCACTGGGACCTCAGAGTCCTATAATTCACCCCTCCACTTT
v_gene: TRBV7-9
abundance: few
d_gene: -
j_gene: TRBJ1-6

CDR3aa: CASSLVPGVYEQYF
CDR3nt: TGTGCCAGCAGCTTAGTCCCGGGAGTGTACGAGCAGTACTTC
v_gene: TRBV7-2
abundance: -
d_gene: -
j_gene: TRBJ2-7

CDR3aa: CASSLTSGTTYEQYF
CDR3nt: TGTGCCAGCAGCTTGACTAGCGGGACTACCTACGAGCAGTACTTC
v_gene: TRBV11-2
abundance: -
d_gene: TRBD2
j_gene: TRBJ2-7

CDR3aa: CASSRKDRLVHEQYF
CDR3nt: TGTGCCAGCAGCCGGAAAGACAGGTTGGTTCACGAGCAGTACTTC
v_gene: TRBV4-2
abundance: -
d_gene: -
j_gene: TRBJ2-7

CDR3aa: CASSPWGVRKETQYF
CDR3nt: TGTGCCAGCAGCCCGTGGGGAGTGAGAAAAGAGACCCAGTACTTC
v_gene: TRBV5-5
abundance: -
d_gene: -
j_gene: TRBJ2-5

CDR3aa: CASSQSSRGTDTQYF
CDR3nt: TGTGCCAGCTCACAATCCTCCAGGGGCACAGATACGCAGTATTTT
v_gene: TRBV18
abundance: -
d_gene: -
j_gene: TRBJ2-3

CDR3aa: CASAPYPRSSGAGETQYF
CDR3nt: TGTGCCAGTGCTCCGTATCCAAGGTCTAGCGGGGCGGGGGAGACCCAGTACTTC
v_gene: TRBV5-4
abundance: -
d_gene: TRBD2
j_gene: TRBJ2-5

CDR3aa: CASSISKGDGYGYTF
CDR3nt: TGTGCCAGTAGTATATCGAAGGGGGACGGATATGGCTACACCTTC
v_gene: TRBV19
abundance: -
d_gene: -
j_gene: TRBJ1-2

CDR3aa: CASSLAGIGTDTQYF
CDR3nt: TGTGCCAGCAGCTTAGCGGGGATCGGCACAGATACGCAGTATTTT
v_gene: TRBV7-6
abundance: -
d_gene: -
j_gene: TRBJ2-3

CDR3aa: CASSPHLGQGATLTF
CDR3nt: TGTGCCAGCAGCCCACACCTGGGACAGGGGGCCACTCTGACTTTC
v_gene: TRBV11-2
abundance: few
d_gene: TRBD1
j_gene: TRBJ2-6

CDR3aa: CASSSDGRTGTNYGYTF
CDR3nt: TGTGCCAGCAGCTCGGATGGTCGAACAGGCACTAACTATGGCTACACCTTC
v_gene: TRBV5-6
abundance: -
d_gene: -
j_gene: TRBJ1-2

CDR3aa: CSVAQASGNTIYF
CDR3nt: TGCAGCGTCGCACAGGCCTCTGGAAACACCATATATTTT
v_gene: TRBV29-1
abundance: -
d_gene: -
j_gene: TRBJ1-3

CDR3aa: CASSWRGRRDREAFF
CDR3nt: TGTGCCAGCAGCTGGAGGGGACGGCGGGATAGAGAAGCTTTCTTT
v_gene: TRBV5-6
abundance: -
d_gene: -
j_gene: TRBJ1-1

CDR3aa: CASSSGQGNTEAFF
CDR3nt: TGTGCCAGCAGTTCGGGACAGGGGAACACTGAAGCTTTCTTT
v_gene: TRBV6-5
abundance: -
d_gene: TRBD1
j_gene: TRBJ1-1

CDR3aa: CASSYKGNTEAFF
CDR3nt: TGTGCCAGCAGTTACAAGGGGAACACTGAAGCTTTCTTT
v_gene: TRBV6-5
abundance: few
d_gene: -
j_gene: TRBJ1-1

CDR3aa: CASRPRGGSYEQYF
CDR3nt: TGTGCCAGCAGACCGAGGGGGGGTTCCTACGAGCAGTACTTC
v_gene: TRBV28
abundance: -
d_gene: -
j_gene: TRBJ2-7

CDR3aa: CSVRVFGAMNTEAFF
CDR3nt: TGCAGCGTCCGGGTTTTCGGGGCAATGAACACTGAAGCTTTCTTT
v_gene: TRBV29-1
abundance: -
d_gene: -
j_gene: TRBJ1-1

CDR3aa: CASSIGQNQPQHF
CDR3nt: TGTGCCAGTAGTATAGGGCAGAATCAGCCCCAGCATTTT
v_gene: TRBV19
abundance: few
d_gene: -
j_gene: TRBJ1-5

CDR3aa: CASSQDLTHGGETQYF
CDR3nt: TGTGCCAGCAGCCAAGATCTTACCCACGGGGGAGAGACCCAGTACTTC
v_gene: TRBV4-2
abundance: -
d_gene: -
j_gene: TRBJ2-5

CDR3aa: CASSPGTPTEAFF
CDR3nt: TGTGCCAGCTCCCCTGGGACACCAACTGAAGCTTTCTTT
v_gene: TRBV18
abundance: -
d_gene: -
j_gene: TRBJ1-1

CDR3aa: CASSLIGGTDTQYF
CDR3nt: TGTGCCAGCAGCTTAATAGGTGGCACAGATACGCAGTATTTT
v_gene: TRBV7-3
abundance: -
d_gene: -
j_gene: TRBJ2-3

CDR3aa: CASSVGSGTANIQYF
CDR3nt: TGTGCCAGCAGCGTAGGGTCCGGGACGGCAAACATTCAGTACTTC
v_gene: TRBV9
abundance: -
d_gene: -
j_gene: TRBJ2-4

CDR3aa: CASSPGVNQPQHF
CDR3nt: TGTGCCAGCAGCCCAGGGGTCAATCAGCCCCAGCATTTT
v_gene: TRBV9
abundance: -
d_gene: -
j_gene: TRBJ1-5

CDR3aa: CASSEGTVSYGYTF
CDR3nt: TGTGCCAGCAGTGAGGGGACAGTCAGTTATGGCTACACCTTC
v_gene: TRBV25-1
abundance: few
d_gene: TRBD1
j_gene: TRBJ1-2

CDR3aa: CASRRQPVGNTEAFF
CDR3nt: TGCGCCAGCAGACGACAGCCGGTCGGGAACACTGAAGCTTTCTTT
v_gene: TRBV4-3
abundance: -
d_gene: -
j_gene: TRBJ1-1

CDR3aa: CASRMNRGYTF
CDR3nt: TGTGCCAGCAGGATGAATCGCGGCTACACCTTC
v_gene: TRBV28
abundance: -
d_gene: -
j_gene: TRBJ1-2

CDR3aa: CASSVPGTGNTIYF
CDR3nt: TGTGCCAGCAGCGTGCCAGGGACTGGGAACACCATATATTTT
v_gene: TRBV9
abundance: -
d_gene: -
j_gene: TRBJ1-3

CDR3aa: CASSPSRQGLWGYTF
CDR3nt: TGTGCCAGCAGCCCCAGCCGACAGGGCCTCTGGGGCTACACCTTC
v_gene: TRBV7-2
abundance: few
d_gene: TRBD1
j_gene: TRBJ1-2

CDR3aa: CAGAVTAWEQFF
CDR3nt: TGTGCCGGGGCCGTGACAGCCTGGGAGCAGTTCTTC
v_gene: TRBV30
abundance: -
d_gene: -
j_gene: TRBJ2-1

CDR3aa: CASSKDGNTPQHF
CDR3nt: TGTGCCAGCAGCAAAGACGGTAATACGCCCCAGCATTTT
v_gene: TRBV7-3
abundance: -
d_gene: -
j_gene: TRBJ1-5

CDR3aa: CASSWTPRGATEAFF
CDR3nt: TGTGCCAGCAGCTGGACACCTCGGGGGGCCACTGAAGCTTTCTTT
v_gene: TRBV5-5
abundance: -
d_gene: -
j_gene: TRBJ1-1

CDR3aa: CASSIALAGGGQETQYF
CDR3nt: TGTGCCAGTAGTATTGCCCTCGCGGGGGGGGGACAAGAGACCCAGTACTTC
v_gene: TRBV19
abundance: large
d_gene: TRBD2
j_gene: TRBJ2-5

CDR3aa: CASSEGPSYEQYF
CDR3nt: TGTGCCAGCAGCGAAGGGCCCAGTTACGAGCAGTACTTC
v_gene: TRBV9
abundance: -
d_gene: -
j_gene: TRBJ2-7

CDR3aa: CASCRASQPTNEKLFF
CDR3nt: TGTGCCAGCTGCCGGGCGAGCCAACCAACTAATGAAAAACTGTTTTTT
v_gene: TRBV18
abundance: -
d_gene: -
j_gene: TRBJ1-4

CDR3aa: CASSSATSGRGEETQYF
CDR3nt: TGTGCCAGCAGTTCCGCTACTAGCGGGAGAGGCGAAGAGACCCAGTACTTC
v_gene: TRBV28
abundance: -
d_gene: TRBD2
j_gene: TRBJ2-5

CDR3aa: CARSLATVPNYNEQFF
CDR3nt: TGTGCCAGAAGCTTGGCCACGGTTCCCAACTACAATGAGCAGTTCTTC
v_gene: TRBV5-3
abundance: few
d_gene: -
j_gene: TRBJ2-1

CDR3aa: CASRSSLGQGTYEQYF
CDR3nt: TGTGCCAGCAGATCCTCCTTGGGACAGGGTACCTACGAGCAGTACTTC
v_gene: TRBV28
abundance: few
d_gene: TRBD1
j_gene: TRBJ2-7

CDR3aa: CASSLFSTDEQFF
CDR3nt: TGTGCCAGCAGCTTGTTTAGCACCGATGAGCAGTTCTTC
v_gene: TRBV5-5
abundance: -
d_gene: -
j_gene: TRBJ2-1

CDR3aa: CASSLMGQGTSPLHF
CDR3nt: TGTGCCAGCAGCTTAATGGGACAGGGAACTTCACCCCTCCACTTT
v_gene: TRBV11-3
abundance: -
d_gene: TRBD1
j_gene: TRBJ1-6

CDR3aa: CASSYSERGYNEQFF
CDR3nt: TGTGCCAGCAGTTACTCAGAAAGGGGATACAATGAGCAGTTCTTC
v_gene: TRBV6-6
abundance: -
d_gene: -
j_gene: TRBJ2-1

CDR3aa: CAWVVAGTRYF
CDR3nt: TGTGCCTGGGTGGTGGCAGGGACAAGGTACTTC
v_gene: TRBV30
abundance: -
d_gene: -
j_gene: TRBJ1-2

CDR3aa: CASSQLGLGDTEAFF
CDR3nt: TGCGCCAGCAGCCAACTGGGACTGGGAGACACTGAAGCTTTCTTT
v_gene: TRBV5-1
abundance: -
d_gene: -
j_gene: TRBJ1-1

CDR3aa: CASSLSLHHYEQYF
CDR3nt: TGTGCCAGCAGTTTATCCCTACATCATTACGAGCAGTACTTC
v_gene: TRBV27
abundance: -
d_gene: -
j_gene: TRBJ2-7

CDR3aa: CASSRGTGSLVEQYF
CDR3nt: TGTGCCAGTAGCCGGGGGACAGGGAGCCTGGTCGAGCAGTACTTC
v_gene: TRBV19
abundance: -
d_gene: TRBD1
j_gene: TRBJ2-7

CDR3aa: CASSPQVGAGEQYF
CDR3nt: TGCGCCAGCAGCCCCCAGGTGGGTGCAGGCGAGCAGTACTTC
v_gene: TRBV5-1
abundance: -
d_gene: -
j_gene: TRBJ2-7

CDR3aa: CASSDNSGANVLTF
CDR3nt: TGTGCCAGCAGCGACAACTCTGGGGCCAACGTCCTGACTTTC
v_gene: TRBV9
abundance: -
d_gene: -
j_gene: TRBJ2-6

CDR3aa: CASSQEGPRQHF
CDR3nt: TGTGCCAGCAGCCAGGAAGGGCCGCGACAGCATTTT
v_gene: TRBV16
abundance: -
d_gene: -
j_gene: TRBJ1-5

CDR3aa: CASSRFVARLSSGANVLTF
CDR3nt: TGTGCCAGCAGCCGTTTCGTGGCGCGGCTAAGCTCTGGGGCCAACGTCCTGACTTTC
v_gene: TRBV13
abundance: -
d_gene: -
j_gene: TRBJ2-6

CDR3aa: CASSVRSVNTGELFF
CDR3nt: TGTGCCAGCAGCGTACGCTCCGTCAACACCGGGGAGCTGTTTTTT
v_gene: TRBV9
abundance: -
d_gene: -
j_gene: TRBJ2-2

CDR3aa: CASSYTHGRASNEQFF
CDR3nt: TGTGCCAGCAGTTACACCCACGGGAGGGCCTCCAATGAGCAGTTCTTC
v_gene: TRBV27
abundance: once
d_gene: TRBD2
j_gene: TRBJ2-1